This is a list of T cell receptor beta chains from one sample in a study of blood T cell repertoires in COVID-19. This table comes from immunoSEQ multiplex PCR, and its TCRdb copy is limited to in-frame clones, with some not included. The sample includes hundreds of thousands of clones, over 75% of them seen just once. Input material: peripheral blood. The receptors stem from a man over 45 with active or convalescent COVID-19. Both conserved end residues are part of each CDR3. The D gene is left open where the match is weak. The size entry is marked missing in some rows and otherwise reads once, few, many or a size class.

d_gene,abundance,j_gene,v_gene,CDR3aa,CDR3nt
TRBD2,.,TRBJ2-7,TRBV3-1/TRBV3-2,CASSADPGLAGEQYF,TGTGCCAGCAGCGCTGACCCGGGACTAGCGGGTGAGCAGTACTTC
TRBD2,.,TRBJ2-3,TRBV5-1,CASSYREGQSDTQYF,TGCGCCAGCAGCTACCGGGAGGGCCAGTCAGATACGCAGTATTTT
TRBD2,once,TRBJ2-5,TRBV4-2,CASSQDLLGGGRGETQYF,TGTGCCAGCAGCCAAGATCTTTTAGGTGGCGGGAGGGGGGAGACCCAGTACTTC
TRBD2,.,TRBJ2-3,TRBV5-1,CASSLAGGGRNTDTQYF,TGCGCCAGCAGCTTGGCCGGGGGGGGCCGAAACACAGATACGCAGTATTTT
TRBD2,few,TRBJ2-7,TRBV4-1,CASWASGNRGIYEQYF,TGCGCCAGTTGGGCTAGCGGAAACCGGGGGATCTACGAGCAGTACTTC
TRBD1,.,TRBJ1-6,TRBV28,CASSSHVTGDASLHF,TGTGCCAGCAGTTCACACGTCACAGGGGACGCGTCCCTCCACTTT
.,.,TRBJ1-5,TRBV2,CASCIGGSNQPQHF,TGTGCCAGCTGTATAGGAGGTAGCAATCAGCCCCAGCATTTT
TRBD1,.,TRBJ1-2,TRBV18,CASSPLRDRFNYGYTF,TGTGCCAGCTCACCACTTCGGGACAGGTTTAACTATGGCTACACCTTC
.,.,TRBJ1-3,TRBV12-5,CASGLLAVDTIYF,TGTGCTAGTGGTTTGTTAGCAGTGGACACCATATATTTT
.,.,TRBJ1-1,TRBV20-1,CSLKRELAFF,TGCAGTCTGAAGCGTGAATTGGCTTTCTTT